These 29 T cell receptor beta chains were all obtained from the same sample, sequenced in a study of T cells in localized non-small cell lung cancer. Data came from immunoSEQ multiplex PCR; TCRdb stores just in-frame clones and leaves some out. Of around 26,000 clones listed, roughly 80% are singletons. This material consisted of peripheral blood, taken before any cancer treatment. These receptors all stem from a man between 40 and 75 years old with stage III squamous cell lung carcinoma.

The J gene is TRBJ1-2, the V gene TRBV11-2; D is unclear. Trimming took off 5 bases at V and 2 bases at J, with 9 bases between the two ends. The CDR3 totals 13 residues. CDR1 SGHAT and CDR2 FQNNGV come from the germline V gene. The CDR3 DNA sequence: TGTGCCAGCAGCCGAGTAGCGAACTATGGCTACACCTTC. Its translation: CASSRVANYGYTF.

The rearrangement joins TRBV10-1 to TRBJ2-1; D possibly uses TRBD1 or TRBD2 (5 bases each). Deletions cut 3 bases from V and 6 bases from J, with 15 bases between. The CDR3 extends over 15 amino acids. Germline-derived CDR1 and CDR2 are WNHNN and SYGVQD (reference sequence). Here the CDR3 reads CASSDSRGTSNEQFF. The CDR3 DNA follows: TGCGCCAGCAGTGACTCTAGAGGGACCTCCAATGAGCAGTTCTTC.

CDR3 region: CASSPSGQTFGNTIYF. DNA of the CDR3: TGTGCCAGCAGCCCCTCGGGACAGACTTTTGGAAACACCATATATTTT. The chain couples TRBV5-5 to TRBJ1-3, with TRBD1 identical over 7 bases. Germline CDR1 reads SGHKS; CDR2 reads YYEKEE (reference sequence). This CDR3 contains 16 residues. The V and J ends lost 4 bases and 3 bases, in that order; junction bases with no gene match: 10.

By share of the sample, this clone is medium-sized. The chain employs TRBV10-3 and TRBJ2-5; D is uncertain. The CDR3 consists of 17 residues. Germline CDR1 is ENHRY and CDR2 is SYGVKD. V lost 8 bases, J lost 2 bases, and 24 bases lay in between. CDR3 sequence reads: CAIASRGPMLLQETQYF. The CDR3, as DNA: TGTGCCATCGCCTCTAGAGGACCCATGTTACTACAAGAGACCCAGTACTTC.

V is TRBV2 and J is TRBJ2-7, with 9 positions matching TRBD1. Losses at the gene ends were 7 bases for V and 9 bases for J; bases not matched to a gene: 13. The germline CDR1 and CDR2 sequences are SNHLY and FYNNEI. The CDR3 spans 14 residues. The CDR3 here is CASTWGQGVRGQYF. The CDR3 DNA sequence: TGTGCCAGCACTTGGGGACAGGGTGTACGGGGGCAGTACTTC.

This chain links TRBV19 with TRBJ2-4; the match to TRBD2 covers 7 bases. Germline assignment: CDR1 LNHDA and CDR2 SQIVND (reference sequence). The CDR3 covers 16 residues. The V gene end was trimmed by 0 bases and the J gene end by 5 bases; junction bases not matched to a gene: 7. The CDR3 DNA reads TGTGCCAGTAGTATAGACCTCGGCGGGGGAGAAAACATTCAGTACTTC. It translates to CASSIDLGGGENIQYF.

The CDR3 reads CAPRAALHEQYV. The CDR3 DNA sequence: TGTGCCCCCCGGGCAGCTCTCCACGAGCAGTACGTC. The chain recombines TRBV25-1 with TRBJ2-7; D not resolved. The germline CDR1 and CDR2 sequences are MGHDK and SYGVNS. The CDR3 is 12 amino acids. The V gene lost 11 bases and the J gene lost 5 bases, with 16 bases spanning the gap.

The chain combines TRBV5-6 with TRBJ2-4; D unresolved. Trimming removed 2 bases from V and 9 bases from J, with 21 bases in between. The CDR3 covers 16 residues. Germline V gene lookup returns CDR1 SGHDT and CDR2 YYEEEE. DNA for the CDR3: TGTGCCAGCAGCTTAGAAGGATTACGGTTTGTGGGCATTCAGTACTTC. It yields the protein CASSLEGLRFVGIQYF.

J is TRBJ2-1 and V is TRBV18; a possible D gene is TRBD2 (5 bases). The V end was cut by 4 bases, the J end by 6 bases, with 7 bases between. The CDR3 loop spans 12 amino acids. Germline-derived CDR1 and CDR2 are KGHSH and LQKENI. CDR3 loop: CASSLRGNEQFF. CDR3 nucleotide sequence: TGTGCCAGCTCACTCCGGGGCAATGAGCAGTTCTTC.

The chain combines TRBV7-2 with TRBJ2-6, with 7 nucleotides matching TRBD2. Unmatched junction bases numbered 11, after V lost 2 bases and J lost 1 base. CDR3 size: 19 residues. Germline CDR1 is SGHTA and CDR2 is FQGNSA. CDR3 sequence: CASSLRGRAMRSGANVLTF. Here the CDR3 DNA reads TGTGCCAGCAGCTTAAGAGGGAGGGCCATGAGGTCTGGGGCCAACGTCCTGACTTTC.

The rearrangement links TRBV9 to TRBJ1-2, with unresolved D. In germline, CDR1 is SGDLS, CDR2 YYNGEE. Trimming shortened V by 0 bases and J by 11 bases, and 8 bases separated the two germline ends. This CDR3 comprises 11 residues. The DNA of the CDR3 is TGTGCCAGCAGCGTAGATACCGTGTACACCTTC. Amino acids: CASSVDTVYTF.

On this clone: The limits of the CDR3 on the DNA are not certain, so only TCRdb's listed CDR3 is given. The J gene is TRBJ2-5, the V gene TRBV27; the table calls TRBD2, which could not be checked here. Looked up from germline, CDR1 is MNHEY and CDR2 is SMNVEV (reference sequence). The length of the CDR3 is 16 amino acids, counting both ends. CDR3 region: CASRYSSTVPGETQYF.

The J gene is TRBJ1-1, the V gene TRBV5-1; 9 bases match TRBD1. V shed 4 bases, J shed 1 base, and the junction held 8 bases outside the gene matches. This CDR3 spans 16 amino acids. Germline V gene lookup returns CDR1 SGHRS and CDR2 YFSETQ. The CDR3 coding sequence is TGCGCCAGCAGCCTCACAGGGGGCGGAAAGAACACTGAAGCTTTCTTT. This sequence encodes CASSLTGGGKNTEAFF.

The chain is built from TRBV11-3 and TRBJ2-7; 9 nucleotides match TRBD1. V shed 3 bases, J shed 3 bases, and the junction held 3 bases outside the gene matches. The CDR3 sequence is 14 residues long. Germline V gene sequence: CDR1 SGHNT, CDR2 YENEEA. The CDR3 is CASSFGTGSYEQYF. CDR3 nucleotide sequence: TGTGCCAGCAGCTTTGGGACAGGGAGCTACGAGCAGTACTTC.

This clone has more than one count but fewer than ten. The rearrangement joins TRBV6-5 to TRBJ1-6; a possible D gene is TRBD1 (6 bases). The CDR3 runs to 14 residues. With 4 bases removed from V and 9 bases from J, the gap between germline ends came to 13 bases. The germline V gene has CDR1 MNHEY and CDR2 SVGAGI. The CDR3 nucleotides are TGTGCCAGCAGTTTATGGCAGGGGAGTTCACCCCTCCACTTT. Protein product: CASSLWQGSSPLHF.

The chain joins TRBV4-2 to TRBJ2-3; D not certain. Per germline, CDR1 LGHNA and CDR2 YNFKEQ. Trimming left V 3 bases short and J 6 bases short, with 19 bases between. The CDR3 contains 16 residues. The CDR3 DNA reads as TGTGCCAGCAGCCAGAATCCGGTTACCGCTCGGGATACGCAGTATTTT. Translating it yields CASSQNPVTARDTQYF.

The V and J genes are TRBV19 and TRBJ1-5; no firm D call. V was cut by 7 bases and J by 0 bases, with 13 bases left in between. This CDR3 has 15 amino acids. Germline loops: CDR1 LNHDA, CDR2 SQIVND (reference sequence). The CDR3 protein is CASIEDGNSNQPQHF. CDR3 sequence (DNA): TGTGCCAGTATCGAGGACGGCAATAGCAATCAGCCCCAGCATTTT.

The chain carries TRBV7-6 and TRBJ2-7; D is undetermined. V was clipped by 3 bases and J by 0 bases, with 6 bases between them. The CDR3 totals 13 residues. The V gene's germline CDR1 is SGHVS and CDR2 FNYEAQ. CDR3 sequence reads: CASSFGSSYEQYF. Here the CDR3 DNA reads TGTGCCAGCAGCTTCGGCAGCTCCTACGAGCAGTACTTC.

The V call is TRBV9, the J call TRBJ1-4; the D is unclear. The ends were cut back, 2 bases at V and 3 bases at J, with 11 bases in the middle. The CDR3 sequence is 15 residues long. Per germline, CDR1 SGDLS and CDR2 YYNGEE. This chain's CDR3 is CASSVNSVPNEKLFF. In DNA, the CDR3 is TGTGCCAGCAGCGTGAACTCCGTCCCTAATGAAAAACTGTTTTTT.

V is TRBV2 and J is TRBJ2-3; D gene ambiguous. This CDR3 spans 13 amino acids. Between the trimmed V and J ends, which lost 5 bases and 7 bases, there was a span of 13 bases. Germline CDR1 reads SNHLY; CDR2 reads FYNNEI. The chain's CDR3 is CASSLGRSNTQYF. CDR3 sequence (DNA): TGTGCCAGCAGTTTAGGACGTTCTAATACGCAGTATTTT. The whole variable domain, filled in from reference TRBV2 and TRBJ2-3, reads EPEVTQTPSHQVTQMGQEVILRCVPISNHLYFYWYRQILGQKVEFLVSFYNNEISEKSEIFDDQFSVERPDGSNFTLKIRSTKLEDSAMYFCASSLGRSNTQYFGPGTRLTVL.

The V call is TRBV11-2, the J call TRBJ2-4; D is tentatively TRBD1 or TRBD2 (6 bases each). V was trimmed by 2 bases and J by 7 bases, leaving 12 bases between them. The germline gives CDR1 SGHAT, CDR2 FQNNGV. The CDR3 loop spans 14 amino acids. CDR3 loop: CASSLQRGGNIQYF. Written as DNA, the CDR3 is TGTGCCAGCAGCTTACAGCGAGGGGGGAACATTCAGTACTTC.

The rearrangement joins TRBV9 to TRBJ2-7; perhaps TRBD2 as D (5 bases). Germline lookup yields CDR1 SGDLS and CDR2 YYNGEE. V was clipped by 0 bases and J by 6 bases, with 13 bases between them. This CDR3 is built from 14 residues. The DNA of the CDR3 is TGTGCCAGCAGCGTAGAACGCCTAGCAGGCGAGCAGTACTTC. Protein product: CASSVERLAGEQYF.

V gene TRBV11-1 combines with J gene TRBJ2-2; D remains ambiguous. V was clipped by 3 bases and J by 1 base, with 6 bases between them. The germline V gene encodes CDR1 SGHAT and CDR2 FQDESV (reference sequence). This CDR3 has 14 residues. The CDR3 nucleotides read TGTGCCAGCAGCTTCGACGGGAACACCGGGGAGCTGTTTTTT. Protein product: CASSFDGNTGELFF.

The CDR3 is CASSSAPGNTEAFF. The CDR3 coding sequence is TGTGCCAGCAGTTCGGCCCCGGGGAACACTGAAGCTTTCTTT. The J gene is TRBJ1-1, the V gene TRBV6-4; D gene unclear. The CDR3 runs to 14 residues. Trimming took 5 bases from V and 1 from J, leaving 11 bases between them. The germline CDR1 and CDR2 sequences are MRHNA and SNTAGT.

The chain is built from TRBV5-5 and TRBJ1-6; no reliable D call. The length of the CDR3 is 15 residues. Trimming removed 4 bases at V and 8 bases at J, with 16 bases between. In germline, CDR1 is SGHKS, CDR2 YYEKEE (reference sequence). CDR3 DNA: TGTGCCAGCAGCCCCAGACTAAGGGTGGATTCACCCCTCCACTTT. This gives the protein CASSPRLRVDSPLHF.

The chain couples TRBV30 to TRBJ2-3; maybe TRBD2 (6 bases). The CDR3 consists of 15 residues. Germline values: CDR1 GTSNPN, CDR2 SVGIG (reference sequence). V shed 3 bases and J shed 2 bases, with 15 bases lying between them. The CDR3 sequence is CAWSGGVGDTDTQYF. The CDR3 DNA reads TGTGCCTGGAGCGGGGGAGTGGGAGACACAGATACGCAGTATTTT.

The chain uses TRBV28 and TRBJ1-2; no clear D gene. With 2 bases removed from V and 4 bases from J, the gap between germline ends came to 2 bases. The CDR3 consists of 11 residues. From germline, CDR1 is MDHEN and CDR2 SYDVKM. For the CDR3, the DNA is TGTGCCAGCAGTTTAAGCTATGGCTACACCTTC. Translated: CASSLSYGYTF.

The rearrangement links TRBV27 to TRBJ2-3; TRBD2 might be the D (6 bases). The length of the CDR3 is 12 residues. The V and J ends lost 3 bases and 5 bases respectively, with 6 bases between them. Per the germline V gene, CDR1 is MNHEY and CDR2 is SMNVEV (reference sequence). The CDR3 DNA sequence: TGTGCCAGCAGTTTGGGGGGAGATACGCAGTATTTT. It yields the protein CASSLGGDTQYF.

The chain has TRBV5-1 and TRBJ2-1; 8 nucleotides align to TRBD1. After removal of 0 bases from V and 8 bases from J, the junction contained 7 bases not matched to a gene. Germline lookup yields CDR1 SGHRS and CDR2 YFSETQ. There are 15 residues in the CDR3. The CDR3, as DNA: TGCGCCAGCAGCTTGGCCGGGCAGGGGGCTGATGAGCAGTTCTTC. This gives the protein CASSLAGQGADEQFF.